This TCR beta chain was recovered during a study of neurological immune-mediated disorders. TCRdb reprocessed the 5' RACE reads with MiXCR, giving one entry per CDR3 protein. This table has 55,000 to 65,000 distinct CDR3 sequences, around 3.8% appearing once. The CDR3 spans 14 residues. Germline CDR1 reads SGHDN; CDR2 reads FVKESK. After removal of 3 bases from V and 5 bases from J, the junction contained 3 bases not matched to a gene. This clonotype was counted many times. The clonotype was recovered from a woman aged 45-65 years with multiple sclerosis. The chain joins TRBV14 to TRBJ2-5; 10 bases line up with TRBD1. Sequences were obtained from PBMCs. CDR3 nucleotide sequence: TGTGCCAGCAGCCAGACAGGGGGCTGGGAGACCCAGTACTTC. It yields the protein CASSQTGGWETQYF.